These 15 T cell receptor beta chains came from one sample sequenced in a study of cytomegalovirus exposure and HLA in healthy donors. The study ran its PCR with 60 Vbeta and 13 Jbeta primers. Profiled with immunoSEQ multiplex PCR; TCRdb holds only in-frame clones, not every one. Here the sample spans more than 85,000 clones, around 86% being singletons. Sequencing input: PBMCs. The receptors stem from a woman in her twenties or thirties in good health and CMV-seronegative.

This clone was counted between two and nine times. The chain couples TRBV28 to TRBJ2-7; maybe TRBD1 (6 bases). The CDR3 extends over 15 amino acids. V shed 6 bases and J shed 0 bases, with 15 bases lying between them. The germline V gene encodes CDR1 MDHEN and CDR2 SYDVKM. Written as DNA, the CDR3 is TGTGCCAGCAGGGTCTTCGACAGGTACTCCTACGAGCAGTACTTC. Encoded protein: CASRVFDRYSYEQYF.

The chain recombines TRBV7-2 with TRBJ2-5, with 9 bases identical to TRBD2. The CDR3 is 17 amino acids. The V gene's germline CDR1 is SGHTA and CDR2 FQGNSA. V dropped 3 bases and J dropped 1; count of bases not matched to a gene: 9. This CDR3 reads CASSFGTSRGGQETQYF. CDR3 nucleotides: TGTGCCAGCAGCTTCGGGACTAGCCGCGGGGGCCAAGAGACCCAGTACTTC.

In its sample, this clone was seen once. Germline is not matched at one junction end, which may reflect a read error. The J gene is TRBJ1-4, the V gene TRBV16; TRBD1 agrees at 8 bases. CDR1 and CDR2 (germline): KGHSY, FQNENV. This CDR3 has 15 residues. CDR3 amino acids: CAGSQSGQGEQKLFF. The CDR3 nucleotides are TGTGCCGGCAGCCAATCCGGACAGGGTGAGCAAAAACTGTTTTTT.

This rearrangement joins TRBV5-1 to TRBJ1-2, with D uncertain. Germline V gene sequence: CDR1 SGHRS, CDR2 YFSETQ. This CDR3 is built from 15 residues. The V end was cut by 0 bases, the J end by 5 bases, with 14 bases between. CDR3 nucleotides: TGCGCCAGCAGCTTGGGAGGCAGAGCTGATTATGGCTACACCTTC. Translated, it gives CASSLGGRADYGYTF.

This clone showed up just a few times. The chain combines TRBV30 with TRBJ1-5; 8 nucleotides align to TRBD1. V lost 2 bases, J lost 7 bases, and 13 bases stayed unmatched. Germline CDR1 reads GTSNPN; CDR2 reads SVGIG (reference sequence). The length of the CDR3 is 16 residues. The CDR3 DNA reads TGTGCCTGGAGTCCCCCGCGGACAGGGCGCGACCAGCCCCAGCATTTT. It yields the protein CAWSPPRTGRDQPQHF.

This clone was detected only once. The CDR3 loop is CASSVASTGLAGKNEQFF. CDR3 DNA sequence: TGTGCCAGCAGCGTAGCTAGTACTGGGCTAGCGGGAAAGAATGAGCAGTTCTTC. The chain is built from TRBV9 and TRBJ2-1; TRBD2 matches at 9 bases. CDR3 length equals 18 residues. Germline CDR1 SGDLS, CDR2 YYNGEE. J gave up 7 bases and V 0 bases, and 14 bases lay outside the gene matches.

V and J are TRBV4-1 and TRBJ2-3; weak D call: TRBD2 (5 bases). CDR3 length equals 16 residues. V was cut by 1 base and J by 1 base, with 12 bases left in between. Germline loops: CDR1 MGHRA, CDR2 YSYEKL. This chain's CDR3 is CASSQVTRIGTDTQYF. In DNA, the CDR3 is TGCGCCAGCAGCCAAGTCACTAGAATCGGCACAGATACGCAGTATTTT.

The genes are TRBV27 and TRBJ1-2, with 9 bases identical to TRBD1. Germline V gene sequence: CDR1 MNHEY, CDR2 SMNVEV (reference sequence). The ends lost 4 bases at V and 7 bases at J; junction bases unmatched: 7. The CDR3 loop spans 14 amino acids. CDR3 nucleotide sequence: TGTGCCAGCAGTTATCAACAGGGGGCGATTGGCTACACCTTC. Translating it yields CASSYQQGAIGYTF.

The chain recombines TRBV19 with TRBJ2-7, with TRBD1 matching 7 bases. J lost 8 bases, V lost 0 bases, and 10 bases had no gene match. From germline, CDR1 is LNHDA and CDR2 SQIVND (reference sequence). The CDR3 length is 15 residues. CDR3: CASSIETGTSWKQYF. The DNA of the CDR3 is TGTGCCAGTAGTATAGAGACAGGGACCTCTTGGAAGCAGTACTTC.

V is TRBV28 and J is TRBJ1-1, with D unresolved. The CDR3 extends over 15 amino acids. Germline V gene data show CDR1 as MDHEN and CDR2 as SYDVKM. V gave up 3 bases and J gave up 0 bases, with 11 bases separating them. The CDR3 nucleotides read TGTGCCAGCAGTTTCTTAGCAGCCATGAACACTGAAGCTTTCTTT. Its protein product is CASSFLAAMNTEAFF.

The CDR3 bases are TGCGCCAGCAGCTCGGACTCAGATACGCAGTATTTT. Amino acids: CASSSDSDTQYF. The V gene is TRBV5-1, the J gene TRBJ2-3, with D possibly matching TRBD2 (5 bases). CDR1 is SGHRS, CDR2 YFSETQ, per germline. The CDR3 runs to 12 residues. V dropped 3 bases and J dropped 4 bases, with 6 bases sitting between them.

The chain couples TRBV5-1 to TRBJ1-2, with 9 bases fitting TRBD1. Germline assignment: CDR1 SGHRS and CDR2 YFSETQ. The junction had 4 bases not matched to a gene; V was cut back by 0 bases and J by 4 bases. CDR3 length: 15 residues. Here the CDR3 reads CASSLEGTGIYGYTF. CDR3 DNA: TGCGCCAGCAGCTTGGAGGGGACAGGGATCTATGGCTACACCTTC.

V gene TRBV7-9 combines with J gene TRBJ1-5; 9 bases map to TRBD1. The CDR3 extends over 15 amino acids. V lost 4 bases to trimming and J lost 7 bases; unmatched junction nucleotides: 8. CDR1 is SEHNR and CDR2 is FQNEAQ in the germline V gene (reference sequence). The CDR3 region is CASSYGTGFEQPQHF. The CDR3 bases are TGTGCCAGCAGCTACGGGACAGGGTTCGAACAGCCCCAGCATTTT.

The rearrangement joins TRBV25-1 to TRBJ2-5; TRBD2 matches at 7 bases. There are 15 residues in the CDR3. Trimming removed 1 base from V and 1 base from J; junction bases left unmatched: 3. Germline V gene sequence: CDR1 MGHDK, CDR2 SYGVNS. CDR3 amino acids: CASSEWGGLQETQYF. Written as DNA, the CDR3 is TGTGCCAGCAGTGAATGGGGGGGACTCCAAGAGACCCAGTACTTC.

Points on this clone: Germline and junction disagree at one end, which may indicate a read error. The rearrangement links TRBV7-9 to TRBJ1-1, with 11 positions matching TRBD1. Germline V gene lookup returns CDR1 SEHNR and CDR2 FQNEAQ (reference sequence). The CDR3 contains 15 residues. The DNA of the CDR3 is TGTTCCAGCAGCTTAGGACAGGGGGCGGACACTGAAGCTTTCTTT. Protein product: CSSSLGQGADTEAFF.